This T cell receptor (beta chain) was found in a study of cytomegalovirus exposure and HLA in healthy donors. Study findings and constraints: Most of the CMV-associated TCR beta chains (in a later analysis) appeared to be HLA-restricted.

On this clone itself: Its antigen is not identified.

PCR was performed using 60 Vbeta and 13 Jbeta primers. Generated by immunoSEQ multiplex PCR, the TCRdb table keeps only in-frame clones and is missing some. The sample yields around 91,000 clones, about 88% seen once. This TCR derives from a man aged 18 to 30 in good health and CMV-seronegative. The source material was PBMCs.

CDR3 bases: TGTGCCAGCAGCTCCCCCGGGACAATGTACTTC. It translates to CASSSPGTMYF. This chain uses TRBV7-8 with TRBJ2-5, with a tentative D call TRBD1 (6 bases). CDR1 is SGHVS and CDR2 is FQNEAQ in the germline V gene. This CDR3 contains 11 residues. V was clipped by 4 bases and J by 13 bases, with 13 bases between them.